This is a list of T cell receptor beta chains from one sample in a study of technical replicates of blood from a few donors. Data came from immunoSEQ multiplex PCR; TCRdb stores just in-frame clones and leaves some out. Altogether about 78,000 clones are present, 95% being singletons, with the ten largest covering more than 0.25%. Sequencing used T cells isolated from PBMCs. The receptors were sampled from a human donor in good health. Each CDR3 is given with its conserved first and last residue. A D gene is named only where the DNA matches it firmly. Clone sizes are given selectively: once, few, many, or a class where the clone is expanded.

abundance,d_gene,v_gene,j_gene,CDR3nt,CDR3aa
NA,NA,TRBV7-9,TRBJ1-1,TGTGCCAGCAGCTTTATCGGCGGAACTGAAGCTTTCTTT,CASSFIGGTEAFF
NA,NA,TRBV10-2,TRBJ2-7,TGCGCCAGCAGTCCATTCTACGAGCAGTACTTC,CASSPFYEQYF
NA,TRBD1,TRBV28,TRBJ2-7,TGTGCCAGTACAGCCGGGACAGGGGGCGAGCAGTACTTC,CASTAGTGGEQYF
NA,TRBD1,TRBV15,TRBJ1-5,TGTGCCACCAGCGACGGACAGGGGAGGAATCAGCCCCAGCATTTT,CATSDGQGRNQPQHF
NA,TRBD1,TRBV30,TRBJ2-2,TGTGCCTGGAATCCGGGACAGGGAAGTACCGGGGAGCTGTTTTTT,CAWNPGQGSTGELFF
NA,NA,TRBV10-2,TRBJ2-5,TGCGCCAGCAATAGGGACATAATTCAAGAGACCCAGTACTTC,CASNRDIIQETQYF
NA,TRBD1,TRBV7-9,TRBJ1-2,TGTGCCAGCAGCTTGTGGCAGGGGGCGCTTCTTTTC,CASSLWQGALLF
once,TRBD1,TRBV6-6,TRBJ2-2,TGTGCCGTCCAGGGGGCCGGCGGGGAGCTGTTTTTT,CAVQGAGGELFF
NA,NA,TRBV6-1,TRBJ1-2,TGTGCCAGCAGACAGCCGTTGTTAGCTAACTATGGCTACACCTTC,CASRQPLLANYGYTF
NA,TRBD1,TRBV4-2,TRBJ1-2,TGTGCCAGCAGCCAAGATGCCCAGGGGGCCGGCTATGGCTACACCTTC,CASSQDAQGAGYGYTF
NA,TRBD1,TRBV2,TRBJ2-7,TGTGCCAGCATAGGTGACAGGGTGACCTACGAGCAGTACTTC,CASIGDRVTYEQYF
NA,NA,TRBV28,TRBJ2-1,TGTGCCAGCTGGACTCGACCGGGGGAGCAGTTCTTC,CASWTRPGEQFF
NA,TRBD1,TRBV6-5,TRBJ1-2,TGTGCCAGCAGTTCGGACCCGGGACAGTCATATGGCTACACCTTC,CASSSDPGQSYGYTF
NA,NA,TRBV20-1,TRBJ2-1,TGCAGTGCTAGCCTCAGGCAGTTCTTC,CSASLRQFF
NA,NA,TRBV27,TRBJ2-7,TGTGCCAGCAGTTCCGGGACTCCCTACGAGCAGTACTTC,CASSSGTPYEQYF
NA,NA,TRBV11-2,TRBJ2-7,TGTGCCAGCAATTGGCGGAGCGTAAGCTCCTACGAGCAGTACTTC,CASNWRSVSSYEQYF
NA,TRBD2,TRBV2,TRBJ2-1,TGTGCCAGCAGTGAACGTCCCAGCGGGGGCTTCGATGAGCAGTTCTTC,CASSERPSGGFDEQFF
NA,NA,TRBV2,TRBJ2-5,TGTGCCAGCAGTGCGGGACACCTAGAGACCCAGTACTTC,CASSAGHLETQYF
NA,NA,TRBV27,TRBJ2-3,TGTGCCAGCAGTTTGGCAGTCTGGGACACAACAGATACGCAGTATTTT,CASSLAVWDTTDTQYF
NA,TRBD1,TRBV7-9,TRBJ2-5,TGTGCCAGCAGCCCTGGGGGCGGACAGGGGGAGAAGGCCCAGTACTTC,CASSPGGGQGEKAQYF
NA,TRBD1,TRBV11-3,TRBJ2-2,TGTGCCAGCAGCTCTTACAGGGGGTCGAACACCGGGGAGCTGTTTTTT,CASSSYRGSNTGELFF
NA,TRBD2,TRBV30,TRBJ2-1,TGTGCCTCCGGGGGGGCCCTCTACAATGAGCAGTTCTTC,CASGGALYNEQFF